The source of this TCR beta chain is a study of blood T cell repertoires in COVID-19. In terms of age and location, participants ranged from roughly 18 to 90 years and lived in about 25 US areas. Cohort placement rested on clinical history that participants reported themselves. The CDR3 is 14 amino acids. The junction had 3 bases not matched to a gene; V was cut back by 2 bases and J by 3 bases. The germline V gene has CDR1 MNHEY and CDR2 SMNVEV (reference sequence). Profiled with immunoSEQ multiplex PCR; TCRdb holds only in-frame clones, not every one. Of roughly 380,000 clones in the sample, roughly 86% were seen once.

This chain joins TRBV27 and TRBJ1-2; 7 nucleotides align to TRBD1. This TCR came from a man aged 25 to 45 who had recovered from COVID-19. Material: PBMCs or T cells enriched from blood (not recorded which). The CDR3 nucleotides read TGTGCCAGCAGTTTAAAGGGGGCGGACTATGGCTACACCTTC. This codes for CASSLKGADYGYTF.